What follows are 11 T cell receptor beta chains derived from one specimen sequenced in a study of technical replicates of blood from a few donors. Repertoires were generated with immunoSEQ multiplex PCR, while TCRdb's copy carries only in-frame clones and drops some. Among around 72,000 clones listed, nearly 99% were seen once. The sequencing sample was made of T cells isolated from PBMCs. These receptors were taken from a human donor in good health.

The J gene is TRBJ1-2, the V gene TRBV13, with TRBD1 matching 9 bases. The CDR3 sequence is 15 residues long. V was clipped by 0 bases and J by 2 bases; unmatched bases: 1. From germline, CDR1 is PRHDT and CDR2 FYEKMQ (reference sequence). CDR3 amino acids: CASSLGTGGNYGYTF. CDR3 DNA sequence: TGTGCCAGCAGCTTAGGCACAGGGGGCAACTATGGCTACACCTTC.

The chain is built from TRBV6-1 and TRBJ1-3; maybe TRBD1 (5 bases). Looked up from germline, CDR1 is MNHNS and CDR2 is SASEGT. Trimming left V 6 bases short and J 0 bases short, with 9 bases between. The CDR3 loop spans 14 amino acids. CDR3 DNA: TGTGCCAGCAGACCACAGGACTCTGGAAACACCATATATTTT. Translating gives CASRPQDSGNTIYF.

This chain uses TRBV27 with TRBJ2-5; 9 nucleotides match TRBD2. Per germline, CDR1 MNHEY and CDR2 SMNVEV (reference sequence). CDR3 length: 14 residues. Germline trimming cut 2 bases from V and 6 bases from J; bases unmatched to any gene: 4. The CDR3: CASSLGGRAQTQYF. The CDR3 region has the DNA TGTGCCAGCAGTTTAGGCGGGAGGGCTCAGACCCAGTACTTC.

This chain joins TRBV27 and TRBJ2-1; 7 positions match TRBD2. V shed 0 bases and J 8 bases; nucleotides not matched to a gene: 10. CDR1 MNHEY and CDR2 SMNVEV come from the germline V gene (reference sequence). CDR3 length equals 16 residues. CDR3 loop: CASSLSSYGRTYEQFF. DNA for the CDR3: TGTGCCAGCAGTTTATCGTCGTACGGGAGGACGTATGAGCAGTTCTTC.

The J gene is TRBJ1-4, the V gene TRBV19; D gene unclear. The CDR3 consists of 13 residues. The germline V and J ends were trimmed by 2 bases and 6 bases, with 7 bases remaining between them. CDR1 and CDR2 (germline): LNHDA, SQIVND (reference sequence). CDR3 sequence (DNA): TGTGCCAGTAGTATAACGGGGTATGAAAAACTGTTTTTT. Translation: CASSITGYEKLFF. The full variable domain, rest sourced from reference TRBV19 and TRBJ1-4, is DGGITQSPKYLFRKEGQNVTLSCEQNLNHDAMYWYRQDPGQGLRLIYYSQIVNDFQKGDIAEGYSVSREKKESFPLTVTSAQKNPTAFYLCASSITGYEKLFFGSGTQLSVL.

The chain uses TRBV7-9 and TRBJ1-1; 8 bases are a match to TRBD1. Germline V gene data show CDR1 as SEHNR and CDR2 as FQNEAQ (reference sequence). The trim removed 5 bases at V and 7 bases at J, leaving 9 bases unmatched. The CDR3 is made up of 14 amino acids. DNA for the CDR3: TGTGCCAGCAGCCTATGGACAGGGATCGGTGAAGCTTTCTTT. Translated, it gives CASSLWTGIGEAFF.

Notes on this clone: Other DNA sequences in the sample encode the same CDR3. V usage is TRBV9 and J usage is TRBJ2-7, with 7 bases identical to TRBD2. Germline lookup yields CDR1 SGDLS and CDR2 YYNGEE. The ends lost 0 bases at V and 0 bases at J; junction bases unmatched: 0. The CDR3 extends over 14 amino acids. The CDR3 region has the DNA TGTGCCAGCAGCGTAGCTAGCGGCTCCTACGAGCAGTACTTC. Translation: CASSVASGSYEQYF. Full variable domain (missing parts from reference TRBV9 and TRBJ2-7): DSGVTQTPKHLITATGQRVTLRCSPRSGDLSVYWYQQSLDQGLQFLIQYYNGEERAKGNILERFSAQQFPDLHSELNLSSLELGDSALYFCASSVASGSYEQYFGPGTRLTVT.

This clone was seen only a few times. The chain employs TRBV6-1 and TRBJ1-2; D call uncertain. The CDR3 length is 13 residues. Looked up from germline, CDR1 is MNHNS and CDR2 is SASEGT. Trimming pared 1 base from V and 7 bases from J, leaving 10 bases between. The CDR3 loop reads CASSEGMGGGYTF. CDR3 DNA sequence: TGTGCCAGCAGTGAAGGTATGGGAGGTGGCTACACCTTC.

This clone was observed a single time. This chain uses TRBV29-1 with TRBJ2-5; D perhaps matches TRBD2 (6 bases). The CDR3 covers 13 residues. In germline, CDR1 is SQVTM, CDR2 ANQGSEA. V was shortened by 3 bases and J by 5 bases, with 13 bases between the two germline ends. CDR3 sequence: CSVDSGQRETQYF. The CDR3, as DNA: TGCAGCGTTGATAGCGGCCAAAGGGAGACCCAGTACTTC.

This chain uses TRBV2 with TRBJ1-4; 8 positions agree with TRBD1. The CDR3 covers 12 residues. V shed 4 bases, J shed 14 bases, and the junction held 6 bases outside the gene matches. Germline V gene data show CDR1 as SNHLY and CDR2 as FYNNEI. DNA of the CDR3: TGTGCCAGCAGTGGGACAGGGTCTAGTCTGTTTTTT. The encoded protein is CASSGTGSSLFF.

V usage is TRBV5-4 and J usage is TRBJ1-2, with D maybe TRBD1 (6 bases). The CDR3 covers 16 residues. Trimming took 0 bases from V and 8 from J, leaving 20 bases between them. Germline CDR1 reads SGHNT; CDR2 reads YYREEE (reference sequence). The CDR3 spells CASSLASVRGVWGYTF. The CDR3 DNA reads as TGTGCCAGCAGCTTGGCTTCGGTCAGGGGTGTGTGGGGCTACACCTTC.